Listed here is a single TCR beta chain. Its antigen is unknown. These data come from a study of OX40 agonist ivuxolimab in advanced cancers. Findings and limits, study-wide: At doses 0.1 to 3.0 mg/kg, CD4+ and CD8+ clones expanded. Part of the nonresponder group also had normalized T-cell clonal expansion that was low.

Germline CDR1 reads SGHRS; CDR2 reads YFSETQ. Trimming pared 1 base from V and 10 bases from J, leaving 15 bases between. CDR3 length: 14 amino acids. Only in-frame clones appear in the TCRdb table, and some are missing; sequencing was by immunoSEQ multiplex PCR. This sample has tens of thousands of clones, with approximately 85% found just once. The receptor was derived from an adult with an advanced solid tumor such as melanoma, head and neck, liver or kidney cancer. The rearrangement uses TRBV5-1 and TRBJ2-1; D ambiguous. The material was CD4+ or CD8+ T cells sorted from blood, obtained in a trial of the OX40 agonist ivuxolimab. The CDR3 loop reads CASSLFGQEREQFF. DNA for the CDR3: TGCGCCAGCAGCTTGTTTGGGCAGGAACGGGAGCAGTTCTTC.